This section outlines one T cell receptor (beta chain) sequence together with its context. Method: immunoSEQ multiplex PCR; TCRdb's copy keeps in-frame clones and lacks some. The table includes around 100,000 clones, approximately 86% detected once. These data originate in a study of PD-L1 blockade in urothelial cancer. Study in general: Blood underwent analysis 3 weeks (second dose) and 6 weeks after treatment began. Blood-derived samples held a median roughly 150,000 T cells.

CDR1 is MDHEN, CDR2 SYDVKM, per germline. The length of the CDR3 is 15 residues. V was shortened by 11 bases and J by 2 bases, with 19 bases between the two germline ends. Each patient supplied 1 to 8 pretreatment and on-treatment samples. V usage is TRBV28 and J usage is TRBJ1-5, with D unclear. This TCR derives from a man between 50 and 59 years old with urothelial cancer. The specimen comprised PBMCs, sampled around atezolizumab (anti-PD-L1) treatment. CDR3 nucleotide sequence: TGTGCCGGAGGGAACACCGACTACGGCAATCAGCCCCAGCATTTT. This gives the protein CAGGNTDYGNQPQHF.